Following are 5 T cell receptor beta chains from one sample sequenced in a study of response to subunit inactivated influenza vaccine. TCRdb reprocessed the RT-PCR reads with MiXCR, giving one entry per CDR3 protein. The table shows approximately 530,000 distinct CDR3 sequences, with around 7.9% occurring only once. The sequencing used PBMCs from blood, collected roughly 24 months after vaccination. The receptors come from a man between 45 and 75 years old who received an inactivated influenza vaccine.

This clonotype was detected a few times. The chain has TRBV4-2 and TRBJ2-3, with 8 bases matching TRBD2. J gave up 3 bases and V 0 bases, and 2 bases lay outside the gene matches. The CDR3 loop spans 15 amino acids. From germline, CDR1 is LGHNA and CDR2 YNFKEQ. The CDR3 nucleotides read TGTGCCAGCAGCCAAGACCCTAGCGGGACAGATACGCAGTATTTT. Encoded protein: CASSQDPSGTDTQYF.

The rearrangement uses TRBV10-2 and TRBJ2-5; D tentatively fits TRBD1 or TRBD2 (5 bases each). The CDR3 consists of 14 residues. Germline CDR1 is WSHSY and CDR2 is SAAADI. Trimming removed 5 bases from V and 7 bases from J, with 17 bases in between. In DNA form, the CDR3 reads TGCGCCAGCAGTCTTGCCGTCCGGGACGGGACCCAGTACTTC. Translating it yields CASSLAVRDGTQYF.

This sequence joins TRBV20-1 and TRBJ2-7; 12 bases agree with TRBD1. Germline V gene sequence: CDR1 DFQATT, CDR2 SNEGSKA (reference sequence). There are 16 residues in the CDR3. V was clipped by 2 bases and J by 7 bases; unmatched bases: 12. The CDR3 sequence: CSARKGTGTGGGEQYF. CDR3 nucleotides: TGCAGTGCTAGAAAAGGGACCGGGACAGGGGGCGGTGAGCAGTACTTC.

This clonotype has more than one count but fewer than ten. The chain carries TRBV10-2 and TRBJ1-5; D is unresolved. Trimming cost V 3 bases and J 4 bases, with 10 bases left between them. Germline CDR1 and CDR2: WSHSY and SAAADI. The CDR3 contains 14 residues. The CDR3 DNA follows: TGCGCCAGCAGTGACTGGCCAGAAAATCAGCCCCAGCATTTT. Its translation: CASSDWPENQPQHF.

This clonotype was detected many times. J is TRBJ1-1 and V is TRBV7-9, with D possibly being TRBD1 (6 bases). The CDR3 sequence is 12 residues long. The germline V and J ends were trimmed by 11 bases and 5 bases, with 15 bases remaining between them. Germline V gene sequence: CDR1 SEHNR, CDR2 FQNEAQ (reference sequence). In DNA, the CDR3 is TGTGCCTCTCGGGGGGCTGGGACTGAAGCTTTCTTT. Its translation: CASRGAGTEAFF.